Below, 32 T cell receptor beta chains from the same sample are listed, as sequenced in a study of tissue T cells after allogeneic stem cell transplantation. Method: immunoSEQ multiplex PCR; TCRdb's copy keeps in-frame clones and lacks some. The sample contains about 4,100 clones, 40% to 55% of which appear only once. The sample's time point: mouse harvest day 14 after allogeneic transplant. Tail vein injection delivered 10^7 T-cell-depleted bone marrow cells and 10^6 splenic CD5+ T cells. Material: lymph node tissue. These receptors all come from a female BALB/c mouse given C57BL/6 T cells with graft-versus-host disease after an allogeneic hematopoietic cell transplant.

In this sample, this clone turned up a few times. The gene names given are mouse names. Sequencing ends 1 residue short of the CDR3 end; the germline J gene provides the rest. The chain links TRBV26 to TRBJ1-1; D possibly corresponds to TRBD1 (5 bases). V dropped 2 bases and J dropped 0 bases, with 10 bases sitting between them. CDR1 KGHPV and CDR2 FQNQEV come from the germline V gene (reference sequence). The CDR3 is made up of 15 amino acids. This CDR3 is CASSLPGHANTEVFF. The covered CDR3 bases are TGTGCCAGCAGTCTGCCAGGGCATGCAAACACAGAAGTCTTC.

This clone is a singleton in its sample. Gene and germline names: mouse. Sequencing ends 1 residue short of the CDR3 end; the germline J gene provides the rest. The genes are TRBV26 and TRBJ2-1, with unresolved D. The CDR3 consists of 13 residues. Germline V gene sequence: CDR1 KGHPV, CDR2 FQNQEV (reference sequence). V dropped 4 bases and J dropped 3 bases, with 7 bases sitting between them. CDR3 DNA (partial): TGTGCCAGCAGTCGGACGGTCTATGCTGAGCAGTTC. As protein: CASSRTVYAEQF. The full CDR3 sequence reads CASSRTVYAEQFF.

A few counts support this clone. Each gene name is a mouse one. The missing CDR3 end, 1 residue past where the read stops, is filled in from the germline J gene. The gene calls are TRBV4 and TRBJ2-1; 9 bases fit TRBD2. The CDR3 runs 15 residues. Per the germline V gene, CDR1 is LGHDT and CDR2 is YNNKQL (reference sequence). V lost 4 bases, J lost 3 bases, and 4 bases stayed unmatched. The CDR3 is CASSLTGGFYAEQFF. CDR3 DNA (partial): TGTGCCAGCAGCTTGACTGGGGGTTTCTATGCTGAGCAGTTC.

Only a few counts were recorded for this clone. The gene names given are mouse names. With the read ending 1 residue before the CDR3 end, the germline J gene is used to fill in that end. This chain uses TRBV15 with TRBJ1-1; maybe TRBD1 (6 bases). Germline loops: CDR1 SGHND, CDR2 FRSKSL. This CDR3 spans 13 amino acids. Trimming removed 1 base at V and 3 bases at J, with 6 bases between. CDR3 sequence reads: CASSLGTDTEVFF. The sequenced CDR3 bases are TGTGCCAGCAGTTTAGGGACAGACACAGAAGTCTTC.

On this clone itself: Gene names are mouse gene names. The read terminates 1 residue before the CDR3 end, so the remaining end is supplied by the germline J gene. The chain links TRBV16 to TRBJ2-4; TRBD1 matches 7 bases. The V segment lost 5 bases and the J segment 5 bases; nucleotides outside the gene matches: 4. The CDR3 is 13 amino acids. Germline-derived CDR1 and CDR2 are SGHSA and FRNQAP. The CDR3 DNA, read in part, is TGTGCAAGCAGCCAGACAGGGAGAAACACCTTGTAC. Protein sequence: CASSQTGRNTLY. The full-length CDR3 reads as CASSQTGRNTLYF.

This clone appeared a few times. The gene names here belong to mouse. The read comes to an end 1 residue before the CDR3 does, leaving the germline J gene to fill in the end. The chain is built from TRBV13-1 and TRBJ1-5; 8 bases agree with TRBD1. V shed 3 bases, J shed 2 bases, and the junction held 4 bases outside the gene matches. CDR1 is NSHNY, CDR2 SYGAGN, per germline. The CDR3 loop spans 15 amino acids. Partial CDR3 DNA: TGTGCCAGCAGTGGCGACAGGGGTGACAACCAGGCTCCGCTT. It translates to CASSGDRGDNQAPL. The complete CDR3 reads CASSGDRGDNQAPLF.

Note on this clone: The gene symbols are mouse symbols. The read terminates 1 residue ahead of where the CDR3 ends, so the germline J gene completes it. This chain connects TRBV12-2 to TRBJ1-1; maybe TRBD1 (6 bases). Trimming removed 2 bases from V and 4 bases from J, with 10 bases in between. CDR1 SGHLS and CDR2 HYDKME come from the germline V gene. This CDR3 is 13 amino acids long. CDR3 sequence reads: CASSRRGGTEVFF. CDR3 DNA (partial): TGTGCCAGCTCTCGCAGGGGCGGCACAGAAGTCTTC. Full variable domain (missing parts from reference TRBV12-2 and TRBJ1-1): NSGVVQSPRYIIKGKGERSILKCIPISGHLSVAWYQQTQGQELKFFIQHYDKMERDKGNLPSRFSVQQFDDYHSEMNMSALELEDSAVYFCASSRRGGTEVFFGKGTRLTVV.

This clone was seen a few times. Gene names denote mouse genes. The observed sequence ends 1 residue before the CDR3 terminus, with the missing tail filled in from the germline J gene. V and J are TRBV26 and TRBJ2-5; no clear D gene. V lost 2 bases to trimming and J lost 2 bases, with 5 bases between them. The CDR3 covers 13 residues. Germline lookup yields CDR1 KGHPV and CDR2 FQNQEV (reference sequence). The CDR3 DNA, read in part, is TGTGCCAGCAGTCTGACCAGCCAAGACACCCAGTAC. It is translated as CASSLTSQDTQY. The entire CDR3 protein reads CASSLTSQDTQYF.

Comment on this clone: The genes and germline here are from mouse. The DNA ends 1 residue before the CDR3 does, and the rest of the CDR3 is filled in from the germline J gene. The chain recombines TRBV13-1 with TRBJ1-3, with 9 bases fitting TRBD1. The CDR3 extends over 17 amino acids. Trimming removed 2 bases from V and 0 bases from J; junction bases left unmatched: 6. Germline V gene lookup returns CDR1 NSHNY and CDR2 SYGAGN. The chain's CDR3 is CASSERQGGNSGNTLYF. Partial CDR3 DNA: TGTGCCAGCAGTGAGAGACAGGGGGGGAATTCTGGAAATACGCTCTAT.

With respect to this clone: Gene names denote mouse genes. Read sequence stops 1 residue before the CDR3 end, and the germline J gene provides the missing end. The V gene is TRBV22, the J gene TRBJ2-5; the table's D call TRBD1 went unverified against the DNA. TRBV22 is described as a pseudogene. The CDR3 consists of 13 residues. The sequenced part of the CDR3 DNA is TGTGCCAGCTCAGGGAGAGGGCAAGACACCCAGTAC. Protein: CASSGRGQDTQY. Given in full, the CDR3 is CASSGRGQDTQYF.

Concerning this clone itself: Mouse germline and gene names are used. The covered CDR3 bases are TGTGCCAGCAACAGGGAGGGGGCAGAAACGCTGTAT. It specifies CASNREGAETLY. The full CDR3 reads CASNREGAETLYF. The rearrangement uses TRBV13-1 and TRBJ2-3; D might be TRBD1 (6 bases). The read halts 1 residue ahead of the CDR3 end, with the missing end drawn from the germline J gene. Per the germline V gene, CDR1 is NSHNY and CDR2 is SYGAGN. The length of the CDR3 is 13 residues. The ends were cut back, 6 bases at V and 3 bases at J, with 11 bases in the middle.

Concerning this clone itself: Any gene name here is a mouse gene name. The read finishes 1 residue shy of the CDR3 end, and the germline J gene is used to complete it. The rearrangement uses TRBV26 and TRBJ1-3; 7 positions agree with TRBD1. CDR3 length equals 16 residues. Germline CDR1 reads KGHPV; CDR2 reads FQNQEV (reference sequence). V lost 6 bases to trimming and J lost 0 bases; unmatched junction nucleotides: 8. This chain's CDR3 is CASRPGTVRSGNTLYF. The CDR3 bases that were read are TGTGCCAGCAGGCCCGGGACAGTGCGTTCTGGAAATACGCTCTAT.

This clone showed up just a few times. Genes and germline are mouse. The CDR3 sequence: CASSADWGFHEQYF. The CDR3 DNA, read in part, is TGTGCCAGCAGCGCGGACTGGGGGTTCCATGAACAGTAC. The chain is built from TRBV15 and TRBJ2-7; 10 nucleotides line up with TRBD2. Coverage ceases 1 residue before the CDR3 finishes, and the germline J gene fills in the end. The CDR3 contains 14 residues. Germline loops: CDR1 SGHND, CDR2 FRSKSL. V was clipped by 6 bases and J by 5 bases; unmatched bases: 7.

This clone was observed a handful of times. These gene names are mouse names. The chain's CDR3 is CASSLNRGGNTLYF. Partial CDR3 DNA: TGTGCCAGCAGCTTAAACAGGGGTGGAAATACGCTCTAT. The chain combines TRBV3 with TRBJ1-3; 7 positions agree with TRBD1. The read ends 1 residue shy of where the CDR3 ends; the end is completed using the germline J gene. The CDR3 runs 14 residues. Germline CDR1 and CDR2: SNHLY and FYNGKV (reference sequence). The V and J ends lost 2 bases and 3 bases, in that order; junction bases with no gene match: 1.

A remark on this clone: Mouse gene names and germline throughout. Read coverage stops 1 residue before the CDR3 terminus; the germline J gene supplies the remainder. The chain is built from TRBV13-2 and TRBJ2-7; 10 bases agree with TRBD2. The length of the CDR3 is 14 residues. CDR1 and CDR2 (germline): NNHNN, SYGAGS (reference sequence). V shed 7 bases and J 7 bases; nucleotides not matched to a gene: 11. The CDR3 region is CASSLAGGAREQYF. The CDR3 DNA, read in part, is TGTGCCAGCAGCTTAGCTGGGGGGGCGCGAGAACAGTAC.

This clone was seen just once. These gene names are mouse names. The read finishes 1 residue shy of the CDR3 end, and the germline J gene is used to complete it. The J gene is TRBJ2-4, the V gene TRBV13-3, with no clear D. The CDR3 is 13 amino acids. Per germline, CDR1 NNHDY and CDR2 SYVADS. V was clipped by 0 bases and J by 3 bases, with 5 bases between them. The chain's CDR3 is CASSDGGQNTLYF. Incomplete CDR3 DNA: TGTGCCAGCAGTGATGGGGGACAAAACACCTTGTAC.

A note on this clone: Gene names follow the mouse nomenclature. The read falls 1 residue short of the CDR3 end, and the missing part is taken from the germline J gene. This chain joins TRBV20 and TRBJ1-6; no firm D call. TRBJ1-6 is an ORF, and what it does is uncertain. CDR3 size: 15 residues. Germline V gene data show CDR1 as GFQATS and CDR2 as STVNSAI. The V and J ends lost 3 bases and 0 bases respectively, with 9 bases between them. CDR3 sequence: CGARSGSSYNSPLYF. Partial CDR3 DNA: TGTGGTGCTAGATCCGGGTCTTCCTATAATTCGCCCCTCTAC.

To note about this clone: Given a far larger clone just one base away, this is likely a sequencing read error. Gene names and germline refer to mouse. The read terminates 1 residue before the CDR3 end, so the remaining end is supplied by the germline J gene. The chain carries TRBV4 and TRBJ1-5; D remains ambiguous. The CDR3 totals 13 residues. In germline, CDR1 is LGHDT, CDR2 YNNKQL (reference sequence). Trimming stripped 4 bases from V and 3 bases from J, with 7 bases between. The DNA read from the CDR3 is TGTGCCAGCAGCTCACCAGTCAACCAGGCTCCGCTT. The encoded protein is CASSSPVNQAPL. The entire CDR3 sequence reads CASSSPVNQAPLF.

Comments on this clone: The gene names given are mouse names. Read coverage stops 1 residue before the CDR3 terminus; the germline J gene supplies the remainder. The chain is built from TRBV19 and TRBJ2-7; 11 bases are a match to TRBD2. V lost 5 bases, J lost 3 bases, and 4 bases stayed unmatched. This CDR3 comprises 14 residues. CDR1 is FNHDT and CDR2 is SITEND in the germline V gene (reference sequence). CDR3: CASSPGTGGYEQYF. Incomplete CDR3 DNA: TGTGCCAGCAGCCCCGGGACTGGGGGCTATGAACAGTAC.

This clone is deemed medium-sized (0.01 to 0.1%). All gene names here are mouse names. The read ends 1 residue early relative to the CDR3; the germline J gene fills the gap. V is TRBV2 and J is TRBJ1-2, with TRBD1 as a possible D gene (6 bases). Germline V gene lookup returns CDR1 LGHNA and CDR2 YSYQKL. V lost 4 bases and J 0 bases, leaving 9 bases between the germline ends. CDR3 length equals 14 residues. The sequenced CDR3 bases are TGTGCCAGCAGCCTTGCAGGGGCAAACTCCGACTACACC. Translating it yields CASSLAGANSDYT. In full, the CDR3 reads CASSLAGANSDYTF.

This clone has just a few counts. Mouse gene names and germline throughout. The sequence runs out 1 residue before the end of the CDR3; the remainder is reconstructed from the germline J gene. The gene calls are TRBV13-2 and TRBJ2-4, with 7 positions matching TRBD2. The CDR3 has 16 amino acids. Germline CDR1 is NNHNN and CDR2 is SYGAGS (reference sequence). The J segment lost 6 bases and the V segment lost 1 base, leaving 11 bases of the junction unmatched. The CDR3 DNA, read in part, is TGTGCCAGCGGTGATCCCGGACTGGAGGCCCCTAACACCTTGTAC. Residues: CASGDPGLEAPNTLY. The full CDR3 reads CASGDPGLEAPNTLYF.

As for this clone: The germline and genes are mouse ones. The CDR3 goes on 1 residue after the read ends, and that part is filled in from the germline J gene. The rearrangement joins TRBV26 to TRBJ2-7; 10 bases fit TRBD1. CDR3 size: 15 residues. Germline CDR1 KGHPV, CDR2 FQNQEV (reference sequence). V lost 2 bases and J lost 5; bases outside the gene matches: 6. This CDR3 reads CASSLPRDRGDEQYF. Incomplete CDR3 DNA: TGTGCCAGCAGTCTGCCCCGGGACAGGGGTGATGAACAGTAC.

As regards this clone: Gene names and germline match the mouse. The sequence runs out 1 residue before the end of the CDR3; the remainder is reconstructed from the germline J gene. This chain uses TRBV26 with TRBJ2-7; D ambiguous. Trimming took off 3 bases at V and 0 bases at J, with 6 bases between the two ends. Germline V gene sequence: CDR1 KGHPV, CDR2 FQNQEV (reference sequence). The CDR3 totals 13 residues. CDR3 DNA (partial): TGTGCCAGCAGTCTTCCCAACTCCTATGAACAGTAC. This sequence encodes CASSLPNSYEQY. The complete CDR3 sequence is CASSLPNSYEQYF.

Concerning this clone: Gene names denote mouse genes. The CDR3 goes on 1 residue after the read ends, and that part is filled in from the germline J gene. The chain is built from TRBV26 and TRBJ2-3, with D unclear. V lost 3 bases to trimming and J lost 0 bases, with 10 bases between them. The CDR3 runs to 15 residues. Germline assignment: CDR1 KGHPV and CDR2 FQNQEV (reference sequence). CDR3 DNA (partial): TGTGCCAGCAGTCTCCGGAAAATTAGTGCAGAAACGCTGTAT. This codes for CASSLRKISAETLY. The complete CDR3 protein is CASSLRKISAETLYF.

This clone was counted only a few times. Mouse names are used for the genes. The read comes to an end 1 residue before the CDR3 does, leaving the germline J gene to fill in the end. The chain uses TRBV15 and TRBJ2-4; no clear D. CDR1 is SGHND and CDR2 is FRSKSL in the germline V gene. V lost 3 bases and J 1 base, leaving 5 bases between the germline ends. The CDR3 runs 13 residues. CDR3 protein: CASSLEGQNTLYF. The CDR3 DNA, read in part, is TGTGCCAGCAGTTTGGAGGGTCAAAACACCTTGTAC.

Judged by abundance, this clone is medium-sized. Here the gene names and germline are mouse. The DNA ends 1 residue before the CDR3 does, and the rest of the CDR3 is filled in from the germline J gene. This chain uses TRBV3 with TRBJ2-7; maybe TRBD2 (6 bases). Trimming pared 1 base from V and 0 bases from J, leaving 10 bases between. CDR1 and CDR2 (germline): SNHLY, FYNGKV (reference sequence). The CDR3 is 15 amino acids. The DNA read from the CDR3 is TGTGCCAGCAGCTTAGGCGGGGGGTTCTCCTATGAACAGTAC. Translated, it gives CASSLGGGFSYEQY. The whole CDR3 reads CASSLGGGFSYEQYF.

This clone was seen a handful of times. All gene names here are mouse names. The read gets to within 1 residue of the CDR3 end, and the germline J gene fills in the rest. The gene calls are TRBV26 and TRBJ2-5; the match to TRBD1 covers 9 bases. V shed 4 bases, J shed 3 bases, and the junction held 2 bases outside the gene matches. This CDR3 is 14 amino acids long. Germline V gives CDR1 KGHPV, CDR2 FQNQEV (reference sequence). The CDR3 region is CASSRQGGQDTQYF. CDR3 DNA, as far as it was read: TGTGCCAGCAGTCGACAGGGGGGACAAGACACCCAGTAC.

To note about this clone: Any gene name here is a mouse gene name. The CDR3 extends 1 residue past the end of the read, so its final part is completed from the germline J gene. The V call is TRBV16, the J call TRBJ2-7; the D gene is possibly TRBD1 (6 bases). Germline V gene data show CDR1 as SGHSA and CDR2 as FRNQAP. Trimming removed 4 bases from V and 0 bases from J, with 10 bases in between. This CDR3 contains 14 residues. The CDR3: CASSSQGSSYEQYF. The DNA read from the CDR3 is TGTGCAAGCAGCTCACAGGGAAGCTCCTATGAACAGTAC.

A few counts support this clone. Gene names denote mouse genes. The read ends 1 residue early relative to the CDR3; the germline J gene fills the gap. This chain joins TRBV26 and TRBJ2-2, with D hard to call. The CDR3 totals 13 residues. Germline CDR1 reads KGHPV; CDR2 reads FQNQEV (reference sequence). Trimming took 2 bases from V and 4 from J, leaving 5 bases between them. CDR3 residues: CASSLIGTGQLYF. The covered CDR3 bases are TGTGCCAGCAGTCTGATAGGCACCGGGCAGCTCTAC.

Details on this clone: Gene labels here are mouse ones. The CDR3 goes on 1 residue after the read ends, and that part is filled in from the germline J gene. V usage is TRBV26 and J usage is TRBJ2-4; D is possibly TRBD2 (6 bases). Trimming cost V 7 bases and J 3 bases, with 11 bases left between them. Germline CDR1 is KGHPV and CDR2 is FQNQEV (reference sequence). The length of the CDR3 is 13 residues. The CDR3 sequence: CASTDWSQNTLYF. Partial CDR3 DNA: TGTGCCAGCACTGACTGGTCCCAAAACACCTTGTAC.

The table lists this clone with a few counts. Mouse gene names apply. Read coverage stops 1 residue before the CDR3 terminus; the germline J gene supplies the remainder. J is TRBJ2-7 and V is TRBV12-2, with D perhaps assigned TRBD1 or TRBD2 (5 bases each). The germline V and J ends were trimmed by 0 bases and 6 bases, with 8 bases remaining between them. Per the germline V gene, CDR1 is SGHLS and CDR2 is HYDKME. The CDR3 contains 12 residues. CDR3 region: CASSLVGGEQYF. The sequenced part of the CDR3 DNA is TGTGCCAGCTCTCTCGTCGGGGGTGAACAGTAC.

This clone is medium-sized (0.01 to 0.1%). Mouse gene names apply. Read data end 1 residue before the CDR3 end; the end is taken from the germline J gene. The chain recombines TRBV13-2 with TRBJ2-7, with 8 bases that match TRBD1. The germline gives CDR1 NNHNN, CDR2 SYGAGS (reference sequence). V lost 0 bases, J lost 7 bases, and 9 bases stayed unmatched. The CDR3 sequence is 15 residues long. CDR3 protein: CASGDGRGRGEEQYF. The CDR3 DNA, read in part, is TGTGCCAGCGGTGATGGCAGGGGGCGAGGAGAGGAACAGTAC.